The 26 T cell receptor beta chains listed next were all sequenced from one sample in a study of CDR3 diversity in severe acne. TCRdb called the PCR reads again in MiXCR, with one record for every CDR3 protein. The data show about 93,000 distinct CDR3 sequences, over 45% seen once. The specimen was blood. These receptor sequences come from a male donor in good health, serving as a control.

This clonotype was counted only a few times. As DNA, the CDR3 is TGTGCCAGCAGCTTAAGGGACAGGGATGGCTACACCTTC. Its translation: CASSLRDRDGYTF. V gene TRBV7-2 combines with J gene TRBJ1-2, with 9 bases matching TRBD1. There are 13 residues in the CDR3. J gave up 6 bases and V 2 bases, and 1 base lay outside the gene matches. Germline CDR1 and CDR2: SGHTA and FQGNSA.

This chain connects TRBV3-1 to TRBJ1-5, with D maybe TRBD1 (6 bases). V was clipped by 4 bases and J by 3 bases, with 19 bases between them. CDR1 is LGHDT and CDR2 is YNNKEL in the germline V gene (reference sequence). The CDR3 loop spans 17 amino acids. This CDR3 reads CASSPGAGEVNNQPQHF. CDR3 nucleotide sequence: TGTGCCAGCAGCCCTGGGGCAGGGGAAGTGAACAATCAGCCCCAGCATTTT.

This clonotype was counted only a few times. The chain recombines TRBV5-1 with TRBJ2-7; perhaps D is TRBD1 or TRBD2 (7 bases each). The CDR3 spans 14 residues. Trimming took off 4 bases at V and 2 bases at J, with 13 bases between the two ends. Germline loops: CDR1 SGHRS, CDR2 YFSETQ. The CDR3 DNA reads as TGCGCCAGCAGCAGCAGGGGGGGAACCTACGAGCAGTACTTC. Translated, it gives CASSSRGGTYEQYF. Full variable domain (remainder filled in from reference TRBV5-1 and TRBJ2-7): KAGVTQTPRYLIKTRGQQVTLSCSPISGHRSVSWYQQTPGQGLQFLFEYFSETQRNKGNFPGRFSGRQFSNSRSEMNVSTLELGDSALYLCASSSRGGTYEQYFGPGTRLTVT.

This clonotype was detected ten times or more. This sequence joins TRBV27 and TRBJ2-7, with 12 bases matching TRBD2. The germline gives CDR1 MNHEY, CDR2 SMNVEV (reference sequence). This CDR3 region has 15 residues. Trimming cost V 5 bases and J 3 bases; bases outside gene matches: 5. Here the CDR3 reads CASSQGLAGYYEQYF. DNA of the CDR3: TGTGCCAGCAGTCAAGGACTAGCGGGGTACTACGAGCAGTACTTC.

The chain recombines TRBV15 with TRBJ1-2; maybe TRBD1 (5 bases). V was pared by 1 base and J by 0 bases, with 9 bases between. The CDR3 is 15 residues long. CDR1 and CDR2 from the germline V gene are LNHNV and YYDKDF (reference sequence). The CDR3 DNA sequence: TGTGCCACCAGCAGAGGGTGGGACTCTAACTATGGCTACACCTTC. Its translation: CATSRGWDSNYGYTF.

There are many counts of this clonotype. CDR3 DNA sequence: TGTGCCAGCAGTCCCTCGCAGTCCTACAATGAGCAGTTCTTC. Its protein is CASSPSQSYNEQFF. The chain links TRBV28 to TRBJ2-1; the D is unclear. Germline CDR1 and CDR2: MDHEN and SYDVKM. The CDR3 consists of 14 residues. V dropped 5 bases and J dropped 1 base, with 9 bases sitting between them.

The chain has TRBV7-9 and TRBJ1-1, with D hard to call. The CDR3 totals 13 residues. The V end was cut by 3 bases, the J end by 1 base, with 6 bases between. Germline values: CDR1 SEHNR, CDR2 FQNEAQ (reference sequence). The CDR3 bases are TGTGCCAGCAGCTTTTTCGAGAACACTGAAGCTTTCTTT. Its translation: CASSFFENTEAFF.

This clonotype was detected many times. This rearrangement joins TRBV6-5 to TRBJ2-7; 9 bases fit TRBD2. Germline loops: CDR1 MNHEY, CDR2 SVGAGI. With V trimmed by 2 bases and J by 5 bases, 4 bases remained unmatched. The length of the CDR3 is 14 residues. CDR3 in amino acids: CASSYLTSGHEQYF. CDR3 in DNA: TGTGCCAGCAGTTACCTGACTAGCGGACACGAGCAGTACTTC.

About this clonotype itself: One junction end disagrees with the germline gene, perhaps due to a read error. This chain links TRBV7-9 with TRBJ2-7; TRBD2 aligns across 9 bases. The germline CDR1 and CDR2 sequences are SEHNR and FQNEAQ (reference sequence). CDR3 size: 15 residues. The CDR3 region has the DNA TGCGCCAGCAGCTCGACTAGCGGATTCTCCTACGAGCAGTACTTC. Translation gives CASSSTSGFSYEQYF. The complete variable domain, with remaining parts taken from reference TRBV7-9 and TRBJ2-7, reads DTGVSQNPRHKITKRGQNVTFRCDPISEHNRLYWYRQTLGQGPEFLTYFQNEAQLEKSRLLSDRFSAERPKGSFSTLEIQRTEQGDSAMYLCASSSTSGFSYEQYFGPGTRLTVT.

This clonotype was seen ten or more times. Here the CDR3 DNA reads TGTGCCACCAGTGATTCGACGGACTATGGCTACACCTTC. Translated: CATSDSTDYGYTF. This rearrangement joins TRBV24-1 to TRBJ1-2; D is ambiguous. This CDR3 spans 13 amino acids. Between the trimmed V and J ends, which lost 2 bases and 3 bases, there was a span of 6 bases. Germline lookup yields CDR1 KGHDR and CDR2 SFDVKD.

On this clonotype itself: The junction departs from the called germline gene at one end, perhaps through a read error. The rearrangement joins TRBV25-1 to TRBJ1-4; D not certain. The CDR3 totals 16 residues. CDR1 is MGHDK and CDR2 is SYGVNS in the germline V gene. The CDR3 DNA reads as TGTGCCATCAGTGAGTCGCACGGACCAACTAATGAAAAACTGTTTTTT. Protein product: CAISESHGPTNEKLFF.

V is TRBV20-1 and J is TRBJ1-2; tentative D call: TRBD1 (5 bases). V was shortened by 6 bases and J by 4 bases, with 15 bases between the two germline ends. The CDR3 spans 13 residues. Germline assignment: CDR1 DFQATT and CDR2 SNEGSKA (reference sequence). DNA for the CDR3: TGCAGTGCCCGGTGGGGGAAGAGCTATGGCTACACCTTC. Protein: CSARWGKSYGYTF.

This clonotype has ten or more counts. The J gene is TRBJ2-7, the V gene TRBV12-3 or TRBV12-4; no firm D call. The CDR3 totals 12 residues. V gave up 5 bases and J gave up 2 bases, with 7 bases separating them. The CDR3 bases are TGTGCCAGCAGTCCCCGCACCTACGAGCAGTACTTC. It translates to CASSPRTYEQYF.

This clonotype has ten or more counts. The rearrangement joins TRBV6-5 to TRBJ1-4; D unclear. The CDR3 consists of 12 residues. The germline gives CDR1 MNHEY, CDR2 SVGAGI. Trimming removed 5 bases at V and 8 bases at J, with 9 bases between. The CDR3 here is CASSRVGEKLFF. In DNA, the CDR3 is TGTGCCAGCAGTCGGGTGGGAGAAAAACTGTTTTTT.

This chain connects TRBV5-1 to TRBJ1-4; D gene uncertain. Germline V gene lookup returns CDR1 SGHRS and CDR2 YFSETQ. The CDR3 extends over 14 amino acids. The V end was cut by 1 base, the J end by 3 bases, with 7 bases between. CDR3 nucleotides: TGCGCCAGCAGCTTGAACAGCCCTAATGAAAAACTGTTTTTT. Translation gives CASSLNSPNEKLFF.

This clonotype was recorded only once. This CDR3 is missing its conserved last phenylalanine or tryptophan, likely due to a read error. This chain uses TRBV25-1 with TRBJ2-3; D is perhaps TRBD2 (6 bases). The CDR3 sequence is 16 residues long. Trimming took off 2 bases at V and 5 bases at J, with 17 bases between the two ends. The germline V gene has CDR1 MGHDK and CDR2 SYGVNS. CDR3 DNA: TGTGCCAGCAGTGAACCCACGGGAGTAGGGATAGATACGCAGTATTCT. This translates into CASSEPTGVGIDTQYS.

Ten or more counts support this clonotype. The V call is TRBV27, the J call TRBJ1-6; D not certain. The CDR3 covers 15 residues. Looked up from germline, CDR1 is MNHEY and CDR2 is SMNVEV (reference sequence). Trimming left V 5 bases short and J 5 bases short, with 13 bases between. CDR3 loop: CASSPIQWNNSPLHF. The CDR3 DNA follows: TGTGCCAGCAGTCCGATACAGTGGAATAATTCACCCCTCCACTTT.

This sequence joins TRBV20-1 and TRBJ2-3; 8 bases line up with TRBD2. This CDR3 has 14 amino acids. The germline V gene encodes CDR1 DFQATT and CDR2 SNEGSKA (reference sequence). The DNA for the CDR3 is TGCAGCGCCATGCGGGGGGCCGGCGGGGATACGCAGTATTTT. The encoded protein is CSAMRGAGGDTQYF.

A word on this clonotype: A single base separates this from a much larger clone, so it may be a read error. The chain uses TRBV11-2 and TRBJ1-4; possibly TRBD1 for D (5 bases). The CDR3 runs 16 residues. V gave up 8 bases and J gave up 5 bases, with 21 bases separating them. Germline lookup yields CDR1 SGHAT and CDR2 FQNNGV. Here the CDR3 reads CASCSWDAETNEKLFF. The DNA of the CDR3 is TGTGCCAGCTGCTCGTGGGACGCCGAAACAAATGAAAAACTGTTTTTT.

V and J are TRBV18 and TRBJ1-1; D gene unclear. Deletions cut 3 bases from V and 0 bases from J, with 11 bases between. Germline V CDR1 and CDR2: KGHSH, LQKENI. The CDR3 sequence is 15 residues long. The CDR3 protein is CASSPGKAMNTEAFF. The CDR3 nucleotides read TGTGCCAGCTCACCGGGGAAGGCCATGAACACTGAAGCTTTCTTT.

The table lists this clonotype with a few counts. The V call is TRBV20-1, the J call TRBJ1-1; no clear D gene. Germline V lookup: CDR1 DFQATT, CDR2 SNEGSKA (reference sequence). The CDR3 is 12 residues long. With 5 bases removed from V and 4 bases from J, the gap between germline ends came to 11 bases. This CDR3 is CSAFPLGTEAFF. The CDR3 DNA follows: TGCAGTGCTTTTCCCCTTGGCACTGAAGCTTTCTTT.

This chain links TRBV6-1 with TRBJ2-7, with 7 bases fitting TRBD1. From germline, CDR1 is MNHNS and CDR2 SASEGT. This CDR3 is built from 15 residues. V trimming: 3 bases; J trimming: 7 bases; junction bases outside the gene matches: 12. CDR3 sequence: CASSEGQLKGREQYF. The CDR3 coding sequence is TGTGCCAGCAGTGAGGGACAGCTTAAGGGTCGTGAGCAGTACTTC.

The chain is built from TRBV6-5 and TRBJ2-7, with 8 bases identical to TRBD2. This CDR3 contains 17 residues. Germline V CDR1 and CDR2: MNHEY, SVGAGI. J gave up 0 bases and V 2 bases, and 9 bases lay outside the gene matches. The CDR3 DNA reads as TGTGCCAGCAGTTACGATTCGGGAGGGCCCAGCTCCTACGAGCAGTACTTC. Translated, it gives CASSYDSGGPSSYEQYF.

This clonotype was detected many times. This chain links TRBV24-1 with TRBJ1-1; 9 nucleotides align to TRBD1. The CDR3 is 15 residues long. The ends lost 3 bases at V and 5 bases at J; junction bases unmatched: 6. Germline CDR1 reads KGHDR; CDR2 reads SFDVKD. CDR3 coding DNA: TGTGCCACCAGTGATCGGGACAGGGCAGTGACTGAAGCTTTCTTT. It is translated as CATSDRDRAVTEAFF.

Many counts were recorded for this clonotype. The V gene is TRBV28, the J gene TRBJ2-3; tentatively, D is TRBD1 (6 bases). Germline V lookup: CDR1 MDHEN, CDR2 SYDVKM. V lost 4 bases, J lost 3 bases, and 11 bases lay in between. The CDR3 loop spans 14 amino acids. CDR3 nucleotides: TGTGCCAGCAGTTCTAGGACAGAGACAGATACGCAGTATTTT. It is translated as CASSSRTETDTQYF. Supplemented by reference TRBV28 and TRBJ2-3, the full variable domain reads DVKVTQSSRYLVKRTGEKVFLECVQDMDHENMFWYRQDPGLGLRLIYFSYDVKMKEKGDIPEGYSVSREKKERFSLILESASTNQTSMYLCASSSRTETDTQYFGPGTRLTVL.

The sample holds a few counts of this clonotype. A much larger clone differs by one base, so this may be a read error. The CDR3 loop reads CSVDKPDTYGYAF. Here the CDR3 DNA reads TGCAGCGTTGATAAACCCGATACCTATGGCTACGCCTTC. The chain combines TRBV29-1 with TRBJ1-2; D is unclear. This CDR3 is built from 13 residues. CDR1 and CDR2 (germline): SQVTM, ANQGSEA.